The clone carrying this T cell receptor beta chain was seen only a few times. Its target is unknown. The germline V gene has CDR1 SGHRS and CDR2 YFSETQ. This CDR3 has 15 residues. V lost 3 bases to trimming and J lost 0 bases, with 7 bases between them. The record originates from a study of CD8 T cells in ankylosing spondylitis. General study points: Clones that were linked to disease were CD8+ and were relatively rare in peripheral blood. It appeared that ankylosing spondylitis blood was characterized by a TCR beta motif of roughly 8 highly homologous variants. As reported, disease-linked clones showed significant enrichment in matched ankylosing spondylitis synovial fluid.

Generation of TCR beta libraries employed quantitative 5'-RACE incorporating molecular barcodes. One entry per CDR3 protein results from TCRdb running MiXCR on the 5' RACE reads. The sample holds about 90,000 distinct CDR3 sequences, around 26% seen once. The specimen sequenced was blood, either unsorted or a sorted T cell fraction (not recorded which). The receptor comes from a male donor with ankylosing spondylitis or in good health (not recorded which). This rearrangement joins TRBV5-1 to TRBJ2-6; no firm D call. The chain's CDR3 is CASSSTHSGANVLTF. CDR3 nucleotide sequence: TGCGCCAGCAGCTCCACACACTCTGGGGCCAACGTCCTGACTTTC.